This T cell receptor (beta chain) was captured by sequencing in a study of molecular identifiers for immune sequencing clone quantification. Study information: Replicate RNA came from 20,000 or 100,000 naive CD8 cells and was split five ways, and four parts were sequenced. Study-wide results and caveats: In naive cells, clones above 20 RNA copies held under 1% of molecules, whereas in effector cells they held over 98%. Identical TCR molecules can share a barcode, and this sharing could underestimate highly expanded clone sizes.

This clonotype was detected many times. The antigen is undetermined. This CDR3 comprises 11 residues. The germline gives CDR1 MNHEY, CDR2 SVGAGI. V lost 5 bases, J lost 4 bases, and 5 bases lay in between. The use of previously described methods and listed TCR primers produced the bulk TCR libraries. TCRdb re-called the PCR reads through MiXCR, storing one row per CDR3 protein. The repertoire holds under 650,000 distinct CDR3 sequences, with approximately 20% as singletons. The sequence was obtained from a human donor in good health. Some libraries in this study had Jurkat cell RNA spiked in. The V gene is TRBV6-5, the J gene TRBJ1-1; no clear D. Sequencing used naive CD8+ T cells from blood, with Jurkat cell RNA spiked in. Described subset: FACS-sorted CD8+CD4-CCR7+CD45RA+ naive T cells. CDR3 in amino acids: CASSGGTEAFF. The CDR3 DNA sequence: TGTGCCAGCAGTGGAGGCACTGAAGCTTTCTTT.